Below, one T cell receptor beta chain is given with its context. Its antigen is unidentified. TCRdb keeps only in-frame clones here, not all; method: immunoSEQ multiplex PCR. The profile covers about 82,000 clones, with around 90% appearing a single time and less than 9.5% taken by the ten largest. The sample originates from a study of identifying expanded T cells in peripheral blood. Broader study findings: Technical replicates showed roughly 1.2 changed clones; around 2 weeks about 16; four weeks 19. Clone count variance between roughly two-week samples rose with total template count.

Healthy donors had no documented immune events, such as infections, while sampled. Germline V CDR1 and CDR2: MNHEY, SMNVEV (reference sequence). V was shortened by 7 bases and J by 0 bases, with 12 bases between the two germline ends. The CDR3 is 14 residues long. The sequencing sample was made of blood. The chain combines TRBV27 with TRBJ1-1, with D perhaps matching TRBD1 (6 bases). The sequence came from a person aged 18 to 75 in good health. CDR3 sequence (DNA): TGTGCCAGCACTTCCGACAGGTTGAACACTGAAGCTTTCTTT. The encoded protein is CASTSDRLNTEAFF.